This TCR beta chain was observed in a study of long-term antiretroviral therapy in people with HIV. The V end was cut by 0 bases, the J end by 5 bases, with 10 bases between. Germline CDR1 and CDR2: LNHNV and YYDKDF (reference sequence). The CDR3 loop spans 15 amino acids. Running of the v3.0 immunoSEQ assay took place at survey level. Repertoires were generated with immunoSEQ multiplex PCR, while TCRdb's copy carries only in-frame clones and drops some. The sample holds approximately 16,000 clones, 78% seen once. The TCR was taken from a woman between 35 and 50 years old with HIV. The specimen comprised unsorted PBMCs, sampled approximately 3.2 years after starting antiretroviral therapy. This sequence joins TRBV15 and TRBJ2-2, with D perhaps assigned TRBD1 or TRBD2 (5 bases each). The CDR3 loop is CATSRERGVTGELFF. The CDR3 DNA reads TGTGCCACCAGCAGAGAAAGGGGAGTTACCGGGGAGCTGTTTTTT.